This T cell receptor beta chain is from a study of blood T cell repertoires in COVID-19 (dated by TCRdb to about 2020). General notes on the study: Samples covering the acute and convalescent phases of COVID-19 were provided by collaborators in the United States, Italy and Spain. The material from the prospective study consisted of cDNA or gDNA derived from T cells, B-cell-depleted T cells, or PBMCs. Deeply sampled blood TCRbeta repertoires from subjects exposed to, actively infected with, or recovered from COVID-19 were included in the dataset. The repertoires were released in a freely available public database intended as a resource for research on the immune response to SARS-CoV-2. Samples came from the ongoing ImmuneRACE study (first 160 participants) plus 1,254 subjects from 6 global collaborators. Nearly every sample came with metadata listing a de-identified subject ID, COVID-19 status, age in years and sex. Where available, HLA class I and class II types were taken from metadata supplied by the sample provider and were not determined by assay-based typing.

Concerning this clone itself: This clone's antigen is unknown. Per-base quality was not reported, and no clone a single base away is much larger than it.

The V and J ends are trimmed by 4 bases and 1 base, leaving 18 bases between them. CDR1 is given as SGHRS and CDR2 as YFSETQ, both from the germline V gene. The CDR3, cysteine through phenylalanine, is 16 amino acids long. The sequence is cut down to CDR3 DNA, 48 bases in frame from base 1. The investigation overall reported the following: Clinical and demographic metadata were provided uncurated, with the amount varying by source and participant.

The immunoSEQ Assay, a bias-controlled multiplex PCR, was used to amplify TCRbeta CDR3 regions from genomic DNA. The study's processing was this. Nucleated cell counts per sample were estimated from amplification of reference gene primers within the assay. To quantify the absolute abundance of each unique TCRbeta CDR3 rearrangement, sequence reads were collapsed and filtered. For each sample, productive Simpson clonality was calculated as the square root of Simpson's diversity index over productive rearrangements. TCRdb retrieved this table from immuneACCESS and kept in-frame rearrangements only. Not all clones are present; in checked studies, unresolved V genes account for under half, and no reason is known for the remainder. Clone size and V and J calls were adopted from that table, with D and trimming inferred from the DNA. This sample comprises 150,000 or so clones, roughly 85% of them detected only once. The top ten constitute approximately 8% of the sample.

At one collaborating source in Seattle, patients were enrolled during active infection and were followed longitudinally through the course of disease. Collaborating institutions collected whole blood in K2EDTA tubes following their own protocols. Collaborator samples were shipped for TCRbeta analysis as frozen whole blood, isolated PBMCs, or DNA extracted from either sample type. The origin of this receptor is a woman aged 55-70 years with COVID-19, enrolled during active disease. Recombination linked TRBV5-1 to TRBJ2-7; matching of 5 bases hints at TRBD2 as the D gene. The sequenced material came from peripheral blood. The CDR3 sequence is CASSLGSGFSSYEQYF. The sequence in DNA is TGCGCCAGCAGCCTAGGATCGGGGTTTTCTTCCTACGAGCAGTACTTC.